The 17 T cell receptor beta chains listed next were all sequenced from one sample in a study of cytotoxic CD8 clonotypes in ibrutinib-treated CLL (dated by TCRdb to about 2021). Libraries came from the immunoSEQ multiplex PCR assay. TCRdb limited this immuneACCESS table to in-frame rearrangements with V and J called. A share of clones is missing; checked studies link under half to unresolved V genes, and the rest is unexplained. The table for this sample lists hundreds of thousands of clones; 60% to 80% of them were counted only once. Of the sample, more than 4.5% falls within the top ten clones. Taken with the paper, the label for time point translates to: 12 months on ibrutinib. The sample in question was PBMCs, obtained after 12 months of ibrutinib treatment. Source of these receptors: a human donor with chronic lymphocytic leukemia.

This chain links TRBV9 with TRBJ1-2, with D possibly being TRBD1 (5 bases). V gave up 6 bases and J gave up 5 bases, with 17 bases separating them. CDR3 size: 14 residues. Germline V lookup: CDR1 SGDLS, CDR2 YYNGEE. CDR3 DNA: TGTGCCAGCACCTCAGCCCCCGACAGTTATGGCTACACCTTC. It yields the protein CASTSAPDSYGYTF.

The genes are TRBV28 and TRBJ2-2; weak D call: TRBD1 (7 bases). The CDR3 loop spans 16 amino acids. Trimming left V 6 bases short and J 0 bases short, with 14 bases between. CDR1 and CDR2 from the germline V gene are MDHEN and SYDVKM. The CDR3 is CASRGRDSPNTGELFF. DNA for the CDR3: TGTGCCAGCAGGGGGCGGGACAGTCCGAACACCGGGGAGCTGTTTTTT. Full variable domain (remainder filled in from reference TRBV28 and TRBJ2-2): DVKVTQSSRYLVKRTGEKVFLECVQDMDHENMFWYRQDPGLGLRLIYFSYDVKMKEKGDIPEGYSVSREKKERFSLILESASTNQTSMYLCASRGRDSPNTGELFFGEGSRLTVL.

The chain couples TRBV14 to TRBJ2-2; 7 bases map to TRBD1. This CDR3 is built from 16 residues. CDR1 and CDR2 (germline): SGHDN, FVKESK. The trim removed 4 bases at V and 3 bases at J, leaving 8 bases unmatched. In DNA form, the CDR3 reads TGTGCCAGCAGCCGAGACAGGGACAGCTACACCGGGGAGCTGTTTTTT. This encodes CASSRDRDSYTGELFF.

The rearrangement uses TRBV5-6 and TRBJ2-3; 9 bases line up with TRBD1. The J segment lost 7 bases and the V segment lost 0 bases, leaving 9 bases of the junction unmatched. The CDR3 is 16 residues long. Looked up from germline, CDR1 is SGHDT and CDR2 is YYEEEE. The CDR3 is CASSLGSDRGINTQYF. CDR3 in DNA: TGTGCCAGCAGCTTGGGGTCAGACAGGGGGATTAATACGCAGTATTTT.

The V gene is TRBV18, the J gene TRBJ2-7; D possibly corresponds to TRBD2 (5 bases). CDR1 is KGHSH and CDR2 is LQKENI in the germline V gene. The CDR3 has 14 amino acids. Trimming shortened V by 2 bases and J by 1 base, and 9 bases separated the two germline ends. The CDR3 DNA reads TGTGCCAGCTCACCAGGACTGGGATCCTACGAGCAGTACTTC. Translating gives CASSPGLGSYEQYF.

The CDR3 DNA reads TGTGCCAGTAGTTCGCTAGAGACCCAGTACTTC. It yields the protein CASSSLETQYF. The chain links TRBV19 to TRBJ2-5, with D hard to call. CDR1 and CDR2 from the germline V gene are LNHDA and SQIVND (reference sequence). V was pared by 5 bases and J by 4 bases, with 5 bases between. The CDR3 loop spans 11 amino acids.

The chain uses TRBV20-1 and TRBJ2-4; D is unclear. The germline gives CDR1 DFQATT, CDR2 SNEGSKA (reference sequence). CDR3 size: 11 residues. V lost 1 base and J 8 bases, leaving 6 bases between the germline ends. CDR3 bases: TGCAGTGCTAGAGTCCGAGACATTCAGTACTTC. Translated, it gives CSARVRDIQYF.

This chain connects TRBV6-5 to TRBJ1-1, with D hard to call. The V gene's germline CDR1 is MNHEY and CDR2 SVGAGI. The CDR3 is 13 amino acids. V lost 6 bases to trimming and J lost 0 bases, with 8 bases between them. The CDR3 here is CASSRVMNTEAFF. CDR3 bases: TGTGCCAGCAGCCGCGTGATGAACACTGAAGCTTTCTTT.

The chain couples TRBV5-6 to TRBJ1-3; no clear D. Germline CDR1 is SGHDT and CDR2 is YYEEEE. The V end lost 1 base, the J end lost 4 bases, and 6 bases lay between the germline ends. The CDR3 length is 13 residues. The CDR3: CASSLRGGNTIYF. The DNA of the CDR3 is TGTGCCAGCAGCTTGAGAGGGGGAAACACCATATATTTT.

V gene TRBV7-2 combines with J gene TRBJ1-2; 9 bases map to TRBD1. The CDR3 spans 15 residues. J was trimmed by 4 bases and V by 5 bases; bases with no gene match: 8. Per the germline V gene, CDR1 is SGHTA and CDR2 is FQGNSA. CDR3 DNA: TGTGCCAGCAGCCTCCGGGACAGGGCTGTCTATGGCTACACCTTC. This sequence encodes CASSLRDRAVYGYTF.

This sequence joins TRBV9 and TRBJ2-5; 11 bases match TRBD1. CDR3 length: 14 residues. The junction had 6 bases not matched to a gene; V was cut back by 6 bases and J by 5 bases. Germline CDR1 SGDLS, CDR2 YYNGEE. This CDR3 reads CASKGQGVSETQYF. DNA of the CDR3: TGTGCCAGCAAGGGACAGGGGGTTTCCGAGACCCAGTACTTC.

V usage is TRBV4-3 and J usage is TRBJ2-1; D is possibly TRBD2 (5 bases). The germline V gene has CDR1 LGHNA and CDR2 YSLEER. The CDR3 is 16 amino acids. Trimming took 0 bases from V and 0 from J, leaving 9 bases between them. Here the CDR3 DNA reads TGCGCCAGCAGCCAAGACGGGGTCGGCTCCTACAATGAGCAGTTCTTC. Translation: CASSQDGVGSYNEQFF.

This clone was seen repeatedly, ten times or more. The chain has TRBV9 and TRBJ2-1; D gene uncertain. CDR3 size: 14 residues. Germline CDR1 and CDR2: SGDLS and YYNGEE. Trimming took off 0 bases at V and 6 bases at J, with 10 bases between the two ends. Here the CDR3 DNA reads TGTGCCAGCAGCGTAGCTGGGCATCCCAATGAGCAGTTCTTC. Translated, it gives CASSVAGHPNEQFF.

This clone was seen a single time. The V and J genes are TRBV30 and TRBJ2-1, with 9 bases aligning to TRBD1. V dropped 3 bases and J dropped 6; count of bases not matched to a gene: 3. The germline gives CDR1 GTSNPN, CDR2 SVGIG (reference sequence). The length of the CDR3 is 13 residues. CDR3 coding DNA: TGTGCCTGGAGGTTGACAGGGGGCAATGAGCAGTTCTTC. It translates to CAWRLTGGNEQFF. The full variable domain, completed using reference TRBV30 and TRBJ2-1, is SQTIHQWPATLVQPVGSPLSLECTVEGTSNPNLYWYRQAAGRGLQLLFYSVGIGQISSEVPQNLSASRPQDRQFILSSKKLLLSDSGFYLCAWRLTGGNEQFFGPGTRLTVL.

The chain has TRBV20-1 and TRBJ1-1, with D unclear. Germline V gives CDR1 DFQATT, CDR2 SNEGSKA (reference sequence). V lost 2 bases to trimming and J lost 2 bases, with 0 bases between them. CDR3 length: 10 amino acids. DNA of the CDR3: TGCAGTGCTAGAAACACTGAAGCTTTCTTT. It encodes CSARNTEAFF.

The chain joins TRBV11-2 to TRBJ2-3, with D perhaps matching TRBD1 (5 bases). CDR3 length equals 16 residues. Germline V gene sequence: CDR1 SGHAT, CDR2 FQNNGV. Trimming cost V 0 bases and J 2 bases, with 12 bases left between them. As DNA, the CDR3 is TGTGCCAGCAGCTTAGAGCCCCAGGGCTACACAGATACGCAGTATTTT. Protein sequence: CASSLEPQGYTDTQYF.

The chain uses TRBV7-2 and TRBJ2-5; 12 nucleotides match TRBD2. The V gene end was trimmed by 3 bases and the J gene end by 4 bases; junction bases not matched to a gene: 6. CDR3 length: 16 amino acids. The germline V gene has CDR1 SGHTA and CDR2 FQGNSA. The CDR3 DNA reads TGTGCCAGCAGCTTCGCAGCGGGACTAGCGGGAGAGACCCAGTACTTC. It yields the protein CASSFAAGLAGETQYF. Together with reference TRBV7-2 and TRBJ2-5, the CDR3 gives the full variable domain: GAGVSQSPSNKVTEKGKDVELRCDPISGHTALYWYRQSLGQGLEFLIYFQGNSAPDKSGLPSDRFSAERTGGSVSTLTIQRTQQEDSAVYLCASSFAAGLAGETQYFGPGTRLLVL.